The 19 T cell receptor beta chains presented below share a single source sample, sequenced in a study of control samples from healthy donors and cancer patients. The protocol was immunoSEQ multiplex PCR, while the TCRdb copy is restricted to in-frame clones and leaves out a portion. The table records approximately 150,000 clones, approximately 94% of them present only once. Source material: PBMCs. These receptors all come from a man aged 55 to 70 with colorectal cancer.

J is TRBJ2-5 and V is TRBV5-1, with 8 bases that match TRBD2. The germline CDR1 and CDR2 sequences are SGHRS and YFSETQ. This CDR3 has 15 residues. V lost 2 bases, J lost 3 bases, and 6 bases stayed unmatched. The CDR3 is CASSFLPGLEETQYF. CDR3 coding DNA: TGCGCCAGCAGCTTCCTACCGGGACTAGAAGAGACCCAGTACTTC.

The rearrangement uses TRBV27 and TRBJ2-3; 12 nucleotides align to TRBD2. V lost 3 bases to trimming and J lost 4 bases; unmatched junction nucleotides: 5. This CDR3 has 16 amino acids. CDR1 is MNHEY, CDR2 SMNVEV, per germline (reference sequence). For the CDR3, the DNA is TGTGCCAGCAGTTTCCAACTAGCGGGGGGAGCAGATACGCAGTATTTT. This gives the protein CASSFQLAGGADTQYF.

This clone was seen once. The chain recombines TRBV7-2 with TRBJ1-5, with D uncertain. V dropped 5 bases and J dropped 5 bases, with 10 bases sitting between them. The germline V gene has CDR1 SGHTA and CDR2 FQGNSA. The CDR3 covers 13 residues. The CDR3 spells CASSRQSYQPQHF. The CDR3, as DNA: TGTGCCAGCAGCCGACAATCGTATCAGCCCCAGCATTTT.

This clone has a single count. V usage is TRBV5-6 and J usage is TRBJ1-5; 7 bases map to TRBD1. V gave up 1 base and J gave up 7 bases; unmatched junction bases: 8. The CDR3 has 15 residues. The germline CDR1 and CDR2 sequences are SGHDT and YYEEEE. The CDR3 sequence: CASSLRDRVGQPQHF. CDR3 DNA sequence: TGTGCCAGCAGCTTGAGAGACAGGGTTGGACAGCCCCAGCATTTT. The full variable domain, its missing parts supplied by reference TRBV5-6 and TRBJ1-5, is DAGVTQSPTHLIKTRGQQVTLRCSPKSGHDTVSWYQQALGQGPQFIFQYYEEEERQRGNFPDRFSGHQFPNYSSELNVNALLLGDSALYLCASSLRDRVGQPQHFGDGTRLSIL.

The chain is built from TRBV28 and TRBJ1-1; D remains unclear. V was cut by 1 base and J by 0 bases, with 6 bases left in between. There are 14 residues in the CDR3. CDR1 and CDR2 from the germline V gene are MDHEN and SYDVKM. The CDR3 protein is CASSLLAVNTEAFF. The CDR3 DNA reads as TGTGCCAGCAGTTTATTGGCGGTGAACACTGAAGCTTTCTTT.

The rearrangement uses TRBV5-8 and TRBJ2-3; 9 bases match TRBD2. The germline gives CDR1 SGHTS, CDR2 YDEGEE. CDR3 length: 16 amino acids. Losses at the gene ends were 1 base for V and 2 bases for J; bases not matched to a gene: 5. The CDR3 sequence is CASSLRRGGITDTQYF. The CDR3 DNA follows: TGTGCCAGCAGCTTGCGGCGGGGGGGTATCACAGATACGCAGTATTTT. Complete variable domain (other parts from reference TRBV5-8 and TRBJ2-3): EAGVTQSPTHLIKTRGQQATLRCSPISGHTSVYWYQQALGLGLQFLLWYDEGEERNRGNFPPRFSGRQFPNYSSELNVNALELEDSALYLCASSLRRGGITDTQYFGPGTRLTVL.

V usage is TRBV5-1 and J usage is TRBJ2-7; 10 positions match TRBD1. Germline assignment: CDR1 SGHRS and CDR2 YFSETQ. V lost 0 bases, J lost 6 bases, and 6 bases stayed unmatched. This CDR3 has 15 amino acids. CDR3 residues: CASSLDGTGVGEQYF. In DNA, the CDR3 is TGCGCCAGCAGCTTGGACGGGACAGGGGTAGGCGAGCAGTACTTC.

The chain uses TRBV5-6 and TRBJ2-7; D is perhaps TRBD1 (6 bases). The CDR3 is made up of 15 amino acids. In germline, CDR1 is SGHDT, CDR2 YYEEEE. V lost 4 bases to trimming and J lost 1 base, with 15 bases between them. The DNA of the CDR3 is TGTGCCAGCAGCGTGCTACAGGGCAATTCCTACGAGCAGTACTTC. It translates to CASSVLQGNSYEQYF.

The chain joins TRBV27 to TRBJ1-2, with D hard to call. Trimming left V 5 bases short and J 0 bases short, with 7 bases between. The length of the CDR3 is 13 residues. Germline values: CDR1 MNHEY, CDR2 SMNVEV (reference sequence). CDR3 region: CASSPQANYGYTF. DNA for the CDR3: TGTGCCAGCAGTCCCCAGGCTAACTATGGCTACACCTTC.

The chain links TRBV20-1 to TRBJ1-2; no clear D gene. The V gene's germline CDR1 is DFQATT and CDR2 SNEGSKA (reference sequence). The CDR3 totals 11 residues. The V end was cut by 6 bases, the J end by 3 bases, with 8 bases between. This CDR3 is CSAGRDYGYTF. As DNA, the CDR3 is TGCAGTGCGGGTCGGGACTATGGCTACACCTTC.

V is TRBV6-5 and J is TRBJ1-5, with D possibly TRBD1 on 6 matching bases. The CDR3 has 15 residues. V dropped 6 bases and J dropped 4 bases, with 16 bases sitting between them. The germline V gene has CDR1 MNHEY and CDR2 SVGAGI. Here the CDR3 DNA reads TGTGCCAGCAGCCCCCTGGACAGATTTAATCAGCCCCAGCATTTT. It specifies CASSPLDRFNQPQHF.

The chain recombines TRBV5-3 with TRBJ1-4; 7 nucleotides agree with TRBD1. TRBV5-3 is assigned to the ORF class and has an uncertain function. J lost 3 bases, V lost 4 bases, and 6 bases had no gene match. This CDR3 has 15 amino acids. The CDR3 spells CARSIRQGANEKLFF. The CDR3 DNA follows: TGTGCCAGAAGCATAAGACAGGGTGCTAATGAAAAACTGTTTTTT.

CDR3 in amino acids: CSVEGLAGANTGELFF. In nucleotides, the CDR3 is TGCAGCGTTGAGGGGCTAGCGGGGGCCAACACCGGGGAGCTGTTTTTT. The chain links TRBV29-1 to TRBJ2-2, with 10 bases that match TRBD2. CDR1 SQVTM and CDR2 ANQGSEA come from the germline V gene. This CDR3 is built from 16 residues. Trimming took 3 bases from V and 2 from J; bases not matched to a gene: 6.

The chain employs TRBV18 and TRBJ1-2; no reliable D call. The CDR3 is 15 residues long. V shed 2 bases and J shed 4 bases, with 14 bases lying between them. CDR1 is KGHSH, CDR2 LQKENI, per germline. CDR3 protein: CASSPGEGWGYGYTF. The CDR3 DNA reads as TGTGCCAGCTCACCAGGAGAGGGTTGGGGCTATGGCTACACCTTC.

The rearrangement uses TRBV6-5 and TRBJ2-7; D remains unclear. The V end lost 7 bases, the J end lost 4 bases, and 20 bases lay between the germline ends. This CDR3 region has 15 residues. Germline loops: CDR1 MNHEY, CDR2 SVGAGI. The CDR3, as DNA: TGTGCCAGCATAAAACGACACGACGATGTTTACGAGCAGTACTTC. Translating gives CASIKRHDDVYEQYF.

The CDR3 coding sequence is TGTGCCAGCAGTTTGGGGACAGGGAGCTCCTACAATGAGCAGTTCTTC. It codes for CASSLGTGSSYNEQFF. The V and J genes are TRBV6-5 and TRBJ2-1, with 9 bases matching TRBD1. CDR3 size: 16 residues. Per germline, CDR1 MNHEY and CDR2 SVGAGI. The ends lost 4 bases at V and 0 bases at J; junction bases unmatched: 4.

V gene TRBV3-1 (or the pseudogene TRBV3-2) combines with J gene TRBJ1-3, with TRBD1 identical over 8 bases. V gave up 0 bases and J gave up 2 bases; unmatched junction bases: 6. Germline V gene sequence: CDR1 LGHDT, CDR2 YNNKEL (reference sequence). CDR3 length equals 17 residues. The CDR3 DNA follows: TGTGCCAGCAGCCAAGATATGCGGACAGGGACTGGAAACACCATATATTTT. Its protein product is CASSQDMRTGTGNTIYF.

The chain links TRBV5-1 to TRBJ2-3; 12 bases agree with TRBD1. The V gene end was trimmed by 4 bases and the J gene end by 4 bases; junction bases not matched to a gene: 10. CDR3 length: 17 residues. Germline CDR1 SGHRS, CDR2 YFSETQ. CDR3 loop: CASSAGQGAGVADTQYF. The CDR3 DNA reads TGCGCCAGCAGCGCGGGACAGGGGGCGGGTGTGGCAGATACGCAGTATTTT.

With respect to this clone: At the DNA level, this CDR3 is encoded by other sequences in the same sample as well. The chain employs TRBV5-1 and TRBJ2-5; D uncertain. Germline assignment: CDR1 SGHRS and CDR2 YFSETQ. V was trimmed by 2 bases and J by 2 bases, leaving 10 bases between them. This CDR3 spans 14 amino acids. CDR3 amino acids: CASSLVGPQETQYF. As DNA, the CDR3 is TGCGCCAGCAGCTTAGTAGGGCCACAAGAGACCCAGTACTTC.